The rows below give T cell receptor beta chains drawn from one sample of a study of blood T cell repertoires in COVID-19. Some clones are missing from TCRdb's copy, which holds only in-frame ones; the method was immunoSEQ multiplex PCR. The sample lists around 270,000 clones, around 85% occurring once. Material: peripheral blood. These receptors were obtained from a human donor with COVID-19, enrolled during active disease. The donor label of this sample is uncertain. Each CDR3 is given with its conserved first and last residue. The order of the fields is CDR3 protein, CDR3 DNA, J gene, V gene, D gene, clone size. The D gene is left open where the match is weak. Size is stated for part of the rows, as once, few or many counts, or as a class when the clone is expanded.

cdr3_aa: CASSISGQIYEQYF; cdr3_nt: TGTGCCAGTAGTATTTCGGGACAGATCTACGAGCAGTACTTC; j_call: TRBJ2-7; v_call: TRBV19; d_call: TRBD1; clone_size: once
cdr3_aa: CASSRDRSNEKLFF; cdr3_nt: TGCGCCAGCAGCCGGGACAGATCTAATGAAAAACTGTTTTTT; j_call: TRBJ1-4; v_call: TRBV5-1; d_call: TRBD1; clone_size: NA
cdr3_aa: CASQAGVEAFF; cdr3_nt: TGTGCCAGCCAGGCAGGGGTTGAAGCTTTCTTT; j_call: TRBJ1-1; v_call: TRBV27; d_call: NA; clone_size: NA
cdr3_aa: CASSMSRDSVGYTF; cdr3_nt: TGTGCCAGTAGTATGTCCCGGGACAGTGTCGGCTACACCTTC; j_call: TRBJ1-2; v_call: TRBV19; d_call: TRBD1; clone_size: once
cdr3_aa: CASSPPEGTQYF; cdr3_nt: TGTGCCAGCAGCCCACCCGAGGGGACCCAGTACTTC; j_call: TRBJ2-5; v_call: TRBV7-9; d_call: NA; clone_size: once
cdr3_aa: CASSHGGKRGLNTEAFF; cdr3_nt: TGTGCCAGTAGTCATGGGGGGAAACGGGGTTTGAACACTGAAGCTTTCTTT; j_call: TRBJ1-1; v_call: TRBV19; d_call: NA; clone_size: NA
cdr3_aa: CASSHTYEQYF; cdr3_nt: TGTGCCAGCAGCCACACCTACGAGCAGTACTTC; j_call: TRBJ2-7; v_call: TRBV3-1/TRBV3-2; d_call: NA; clone_size: NA
cdr3_aa: CASSQAVGQGAYEQYF; cdr3_nt: TGTGCCAGCAGCCAAGCGGTGGGACAGGGGGCCTACGAGCAGTACTTC; j_call: TRBJ2-7; v_call: TRBV3-1/TRBV3-2; d_call: TRBD1; clone_size: NA
cdr3_aa: CASSIDHRGGGEKLFF; cdr3_nt: TGTGCCAGTAGTATAGATCACCGGGGAGGTGGCGAAAAACTGTTTTTT; j_call: TRBJ1-4; v_call: TRBV19; d_call: NA; clone_size: NA
cdr3_aa: CASSSDRGNTEAFF; cdr3_nt: TGTGCCAGCAGCAGCGACAGGGGGAATACTGAAGCTTTCTTT; j_call: TRBJ1-1; v_call: TRBV7-2; d_call: TRBD1; clone_size: NA
cdr3_aa: CASSGLNQPQHF; cdr3_nt: TGTGCCAGCAGCGGTCTTAATCAGCCCCAGCATTTT; j_call: TRBJ1-5; v_call: TRBV28; d_call: NA; clone_size: NA
cdr3_aa: CATLPGDEQFF; cdr3_nt: TGTGCCACCCTCCCAGGGGATGAGCAGTTCTTC; j_call: TRBJ2-1; v_call: TRBV28; d_call: NA; clone_size: NA
cdr3_aa: CATRRLAGRNTGELFF; cdr3_nt: TGTGCCACCAGGCGACTAGCGGGAAGGAACACCGGGGAGCTGTTTTTT; j_call: TRBJ2-2; v_call: TRBV15; d_call: TRBD2; clone_size: NA
cdr3_aa: CAIREGLAEPDTQYF; cdr3_nt: TGTGCCATCAGGGAGGGACTAGCGGAGCCAGATACGCAGTATTTT; j_call: TRBJ2-3; v_call: TRBV10-3; d_call: TRBD2; clone_size: NA
cdr3_aa: CAWRVQGLDTEAFF; cdr3_nt: TGTGCCTGGAGAGTTCAGGGTTTGGACACTGAAGCTTTCTTT; j_call: TRBJ1-1; v_call: TRBV30; d_call: NA; clone_size: NA
cdr3_aa: CASSVQPSAQETQYF; cdr3_nt: TGTGCCAGCAGCGTACAGCCTAGCGCCCAAGAGACCCAGTACTTC; j_call: TRBJ2-5; v_call: TRBV9; d_call: NA; clone_size: NA
cdr3_aa: CASSQGPDRSNYGYTF; cdr3_nt: TGCGCCAGCAGCCAAGGCCCGGACAGGAGTAACTATGGCTACACCTTC; j_call: TRBJ1-2; v_call: TRBV4-3; d_call: TRBD1; clone_size: NA
cdr3_aa: CASSIEGRAETDTQYF; cdr3_nt: TGTGCCAGTAGTATAGAAGGCAGGGCTGAGACAGATACGCAGTATTTT; j_call: TRBJ2-3; v_call: TRBV19; d_call: NA; clone_size: once
cdr3_aa: CASSVQGAPPAEAFF; cdr3_nt: TGTGCCAGCAGCGTCCAGGGGGCCCCTCCCGCTGAAGCTTTCTTT; j_call: TRBJ1-1; v_call: TRBV9; d_call: TRBD1; clone_size: NA
cdr3_aa: CASSVVSNNEQFF; cdr3_nt: TGTGCCAGCAGCGTAGTGAGTAACAATGAGCAGTTCTTC; j_call: TRBJ2-1; v_call: TRBV9; d_call: NA; clone_size: NA
cdr3_aa: CASSLSSGMKVGYTF; cdr3_nt: TGTGCCAGCAGTTTATCATCCGGGATGAAGGTTGGCTACACCTTC; j_call: TRBJ1-2; v_call: TRBV27; d_call: NA; clone_size: NA
cdr3_aa: CASRGTGTPNEKLFF; cdr3_nt: TGTGCCAGTAGGGGTACAGGGACGCCTAATGAAAAACTGTTTTTT; j_call: TRBJ1-4; v_call: TRBV19; d_call: NA; clone_size: NA
cdr3_aa: CASKGGQGVSPLHF; cdr3_nt: TGTGCCAGCAAGGGTGGACAGGGAGTGTCACCCCTCCACTTT; j_call: TRBJ1-6; v_call: TRBV28; d_call: TRBD1; clone_size: NA
cdr3_aa: CASRDSSSYNEQFF; cdr3_nt: TGTGCCAGCAGGGACTCGAGCTCCTACAATGAGCAGTTCTTC; j_call: TRBJ2-1; v_call: TRBV2; d_call: NA; clone_size: NA
cdr3_aa: CASSLERLAGSSQYF; cdr3_nt: TGTGCCAGCAGCTTAGAGAGGCTAGCCGGTTCGAGCCAGTACTTC; j_call: TRBJ2-5; v_call: TRBV11-2; d_call: NA; clone_size: NA
cdr3_aa: CSVGQGNTEAFF; cdr3_nt: TGCAGCGTTGGACAGGGGAACACTGAAGCTTTCTTT; j_call: TRBJ1-1; v_call: TRBV29-1; d_call: TRBD1; clone_size: few